Ten or more counts support the clone carrying this T cell receptor beta chain. The antigen remains undetermined. The sample originates from a study of T cells in Graves' hyperthyroidism and ophthalmopathy. Researchers took RNA transcripts and amplified the TCR beta CDR3 regions from them. HTBI primers were the set used in a first-round RT-PCR of the TCR CDR3. TCRdb called the multiplex PCR reads again in MiXCR, with one record for every CDR3 protein. The sample has roughly 500,000 distinct CDR3 sequences, around 50% seen once; the top ten hold 44%. General study results and limits: Most thyroid clonotypes with frequency above 0.001 were detected in blood.

The material sequenced was peripheral blood or thyroid tissue (not recorded which). This TCR derives from an adult woman with Graves' disease, either hyperthyroidism or ophthalmopathy (not recorded which).

The CDR3 is CAISKTGQGPYGYTF. The CDR3 DNA sequence: TGTGCCATCAGTAAGACGGGACAGGGGCCCTATGGCTACACCTTC. The chain is built from TRBV10-3 and TRBJ1-2, with 10 bases aligning to TRBD1. CDR3 length: 15 residues. V was pared by 5 bases and J by 4 bases, with 7 bases of the junction left unmatched. Germline V gene lookup returns CDR1 ENHRY and CDR2 SYGVKD.